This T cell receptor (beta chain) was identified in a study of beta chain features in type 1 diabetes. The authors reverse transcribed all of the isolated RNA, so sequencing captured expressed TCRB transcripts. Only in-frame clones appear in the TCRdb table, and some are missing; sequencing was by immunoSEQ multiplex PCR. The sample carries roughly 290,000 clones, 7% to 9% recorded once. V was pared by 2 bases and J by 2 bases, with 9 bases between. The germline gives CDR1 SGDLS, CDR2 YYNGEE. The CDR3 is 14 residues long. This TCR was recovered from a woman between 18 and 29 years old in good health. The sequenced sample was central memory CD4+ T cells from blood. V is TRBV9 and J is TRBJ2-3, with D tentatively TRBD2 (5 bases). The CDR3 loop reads CASSVDSSTDTQYF. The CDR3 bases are TGTGCCAGCAGCGTGGACTCCTCCACAGATACGCAGTATTTT.